The sequence of this TCR beta chain was determined in a study of blood T cell repertoires in COVID-19. For the study at large: T cells, B-cell-depleted T cells, or PBMCs supplied cDNA or gDNA.

V gave up 4 bases and J gave up 6 bases, with 11 bases separating them. This CDR3 is built from 13 residues. Germline CDR1 reads MGHRA; CDR2 reads YSYEKL. As handled by the study authors: For nucleated cells, counts were estimated from reference gene primer amplification. Repertoires were generated with immunoSEQ multiplex PCR, while TCRdb's copy carries only in-frame clones and drops some. V, J and clone size derive from that table, while D and trimming were established from the DNA sequence. The data hold 650,000 to 800,000 clones, with 75% to 90% observed a single time. Input material: peripheral blood. The chain uses TRBV4-1 and TRBJ2-3; D unclear. The sequence came from a woman aged 18-29 years with acute or convalescent COVID-19. The CDR3: CASSPGLRDTQYF. CDR3 nucleotides: TGCGCCAGCAGCCCCGGGTTACGGGATACGCAGTATTTT.